Below are 8 T cell receptor beta chains sequenced from a single sample in a study of T cells expressing NK-cell markers. Reanalyzing the 5' RACE reads, TCRdb keeps one entry per CDR3 protein, without DNA. The sample yields 250,000 to 300,000 distinct CDR3 sequences, of which the top ten take up under 0.5%. Sequencing was performed on blood T cells: a sorted CD56 or NKG2C T cell subset, CD4+ or CD8+ T cells, or bulk PBMC T cells (not recorded which). The receptors were gathered from a young man in good health.

This sequence joins TRBV24-1 and TRBJ2-5; the TCRdb D gene call, TRBD1, has no DNA to confirm it. The CDR3 is 14 amino acids. The germline V gene has CDR1 KGHDR and CDR2 SFDVKD. The CDR3 is CATSDLRRGATQYF.

The rearrangement links TRBV6-2 or TRBV6-3 to TRBJ2-7; TCRdb gives TRBD2 as the D gene, but with no DNA this cannot be confirmed. This CDR3 has 16 amino acids. Germline CDR1 reads MNHEY; CDR2 reads SVGEGT. CDR3 protein: CASRLRGLAGHYEQYF.

The chain links TRBV7-6 to TRBJ2-7; TCRdb calls TRBD2, which cannot be checked without DNA. The germline CDR1 and CDR2 sequences are SGHVS and FNYEAQ. CDR3 length: 13 amino acids. CDR3 sequence: CASSLDFSYEQYF.

Here the CDR3 reads CASSPPGHSSYNEQFF. This sequence joins TRBV18 and TRBJ2-1. Germline V lookup: CDR1 KGHSH, CDR2 LQKENI. CDR3 length: 16 amino acids. Combining the CDR3 with reference TRBV18 and TRBJ2-1 gives the whole variable domain NAGVMQNPRHLVRRRGQEARLRCSPMKGHSHVYWYRQLPEEGLKFMVYLQKENIIDESGMPKERFSAEFPKEGPSILRIQQVVRGDSAAYFCASSPPGHSSYNEQFFGPGTRLTVL.

The genes are TRBV12-3 or TRBV12-4 and TRBJ2-7. The CDR3 is 14 residues long. CDR3 sequence: CASSFGLYSYEQYF.

The chain recombines TRBV29-1 with TRBJ2-3; TCRdb selects TRBD1, and the lack of DNA leaves this call unchecked. CDR1 and CDR2 (germline): SQVTM, ANQGSEA. There are 14 residues in the CDR3. This CDR3 reads CSVSGTSRTDTQYF.

The chain carries TRBV29-1 and TRBJ2-3. CDR3 length equals 11 residues. In germline, CDR1 is SQVTM, CDR2 ANQGSEA. CDR3 sequence reads: CSIETTDTQYF.

The rearrangement links TRBV4-3 to TRBJ1-5; the TCRdb D gene call, TRBD1, has no DNA to confirm it. Per germline, CDR1 LGHNA and CDR2 YSLEER. The CDR3 is 15 amino acids. CDR3 protein: CASSQEGQARQPQHF.